The 28 T cell receptor beta chains below were found in one sample sequenced in a study of Graves' ophthalmopathy and Graves' hyperthyroidism. Investigators amplified TCR beta CDR3 regions from RNA transcripts. Scientists carried out first-round RT-PCR using HTBI primers and then a second-round multiplex PCR. From the multiplex PCR reads, TCRdb called clonotypes with MiXCR, one entry per CDR3 protein. The table shows about 39,000 distinct CDR3 sequences, with approximately 53% occurring only once. Sequenced sample: peripheral blood. Receptors originate from an adult woman with stable Graves' hyperthyroidism.

This clonotype was seen repeatedly, ten times or more. V is TRBV11-2 and J is TRBJ2-3; TRBD1 agrees at 7 bases. Looked up from germline, CDR1 is SGHAT and CDR2 is FQNNGV. The CDR3 length is 12 residues. V lost 5 bases to trimming and J lost 7 bases; unmatched junction nucleotides: 3. This CDR3 is CASSPTGNTQYF. The CDR3 nucleotides are TGTGCCAGCAGCCCGACAGGGAATACGCAGTATTTT.

This clonotype has ten or more counts. The gene calls are TRBV2 and TRBJ2-1, with 11 bases identical to TRBD2. The V segment lost 6 bases and the J segment 9 bases; nucleotides outside the gene matches: 7. This CDR3 has 14 residues. Germline CDR1 SNHLY, CDR2 FYNNEI. The CDR3 bases are TGTGCCAGCAGACCGGGACTAGCGGTGGTTGAGCAGTTCTTC. Translated: CASRPGLAVVEQFF.

This clonotype came up many times. V is TRBV20-1 and J is TRBJ1-4, with 10 nucleotides matching TRBD1. J was trimmed by 7 bases and V by 2 bases; bases with no gene match: 13. The CDR3 runs 17 residues. Germline V gene lookup returns CDR1 DFQATT and CDR2 SNEGSKA (reference sequence). DNA for the CDR3: TGCAGTGCTAGAAGGGCTGACAGGGGGCGCGAGGCTGAAAAACTGTTTTTT. As protein: CSARRADRGREAEKLFF.

The chain joins TRBV11-2 to TRBJ1-6; TRBD1 agrees at 8 bases. The CDR3 is made up of 14 amino acids. V dropped 3 bases and J dropped 9; count of bases not matched to a gene: 4. Germline CDR1 SGHAT, CDR2 FQNNGV. CDR3 in amino acids: CASSLTGDPSPLHF. DNA of the CDR3: TGTGCCAGCAGCTTGACAGGGGACCCTTCACCCCTCCACTTT.

The J gene is TRBJ2-2, the V gene TRBV7-9; 11 nucleotides align to TRBD1. CDR1 is SEHNR, CDR2 FQNEAQ, per germline (reference sequence). The CDR3 spans 15 residues. V was clipped by 6 bases and J by 7 bases; unmatched bases: 7. The CDR3 loop is CASSSGTGGNGELFF. DNA for the CDR3: TGTGCCAGCAGTTCCGGGACAGGGGGAAACGGGGAGCTGTTTTTT.

At least ten counts were recorded for this clonotype. The chain joins TRBV7-8 to TRBJ2-3; D perhaps matches TRBD2 (5 bases). V was pared by 3 bases and J by 2 bases, with 12 bases between. Germline values: CDR1 SGHVS, CDR2 FQNEAQ. The CDR3 runs to 15 residues. CDR3 in amino acids: CASSLRVRSTDTQYF. The CDR3 nucleotides are TGTGCCAGCAGCTTGAGGGTCCGGTCCACAGATACGCAGTATTTT. Looking up the rest from reference TRBV7-8 and TRBJ2-3 gives the full variable domain: GAGVSQSPRYKVAKRGQDVALRCDPISGHVSLFWYQQALGQGPEFLTYFQNEAQLDKSGLPSDRFFAERPEGSVSTLKIQRTQQEDSAVYLCASSLRVRSTDTQYFGPGTRLTVL.

This clonotype was counted only a few times. This rearrangement joins TRBV7-9 to TRBJ2-1, with 7 nucleotides matching TRBD1. The V gene's germline CDR1 is SEHNR and CDR2 FQNEAQ (reference sequence). The CDR3 is 16 residues long. The J segment lost 5 bases and the V segment lost 0 bases, leaving 7 bases of the junction unmatched. CDR3 DNA sequence: TGTGCCAGCAGCTTAGCCGACAGGGCTCGCAACAATGAGCAGTTCTTC. Translation gives CASSLADRARNNEQFF.

This clonotype occurred once. The chain has TRBV7-6 and TRBJ1-1; 9 positions agree with TRBD1. Germline assignment: CDR1 SGHVS and CDR2 FNYEAQ. The length of the CDR3 is 14 residues. Trimming took 4 bases from V and 5 from J; bases not matched to a gene: 5. The CDR3 region is CASSYGTGYTEAFF. In DNA form, the CDR3 reads TGTGCCAGCAGCTACGGGACAGGGTATACTGAAGCTTTCTTT.

This clonotype qualifies as medium-sized. The rearrangement uses TRBV15 and TRBJ2-7, with D possibly TRBD2 on 5 matching bases. The length of the CDR3 is 13 residues. Trimming stripped 5 bases from V and 7 bases from J, with 15 bases between. Looked up from germline, CDR1 is LNHNV and CDR2 is YYDKDF (reference sequence). In nucleotides, the CDR3 is TGTGCCACCAGCCAACATCCCGGGGAGGAGCAGTACTTC. Its translation: CATSQHPGEEQYF.

Comments on this clonotype: One junction end does not reproduce the germline sequence, and a read error may be involved. The V call is TRBV7-2, the J call TRBJ1-6; 8 bases line up with TRBD1. The CDR3 has 13 amino acids. CDR1 is SGHTA, CDR2 FQGNSA, per germline. The CDR3 DNA reads as TGTGCCAGCAGTTGGGACAGGAGTTCACCCCCCCACTTT. Its translation is CASSWDRSSPPHF. Full variable domain (missing parts from reference TRBV7-2 and TRBJ1-6): GAGVSQSPSNKVTEKGKDVELRCDPISGHTALYWYRQSLGQGLEFLIYFQGNSAPDKSGLPSDRFSAERTGGSVSTLTIQRTQQEDSAVYLCASSWDRSSPPHFGNGTRLTVT.

This clonotype was seen a single time. The J gene is TRBJ2-5, the V gene TRBV7-2, with 8 positions matching TRBD1. The junction had 5 bases not matched to a gene; V was cut back by 3 bases and J by 5 bases. The CDR3 covers 14 residues. From germline, CDR1 is SGHTA and CDR2 FQGNSA. CDR3 sequence reads: CASSFATGEETQYF. The CDR3 nucleotides read TGTGCCAGCAGCTTCGCGACAGGGGAGGAGACCCAGTACTTC.

V is TRBV4-3 and J is TRBJ1-4; 9 bases agree with TRBD1. The CDR3 covers 13 residues. CDR1 is LGHNA and CDR2 is YSLEER in the germline V gene. The ends lost 7 bases at V and 12 bases at J; junction bases unmatched: 9. The CDR3, as DNA: TGCGCCAGCACCGGGACAGGGACGGCGGAACTGTTTTTT. Encoded protein: CASTGTGTAELFF.

J is TRBJ2-7 and V is TRBV6-6; 11 bases are shared with TRBD1. Germline V gene data show CDR1 as MNHNY and CDR2 as SVGAGI (reference sequence). The CDR3 has 15 amino acids. V trimming: 7 bases; J trimming: 5 bases; junction bases outside the gene matches: 10. The chain's CDR3 is CASTEPGQGGDEQYF. The CDR3 DNA follows: TGTGCCAGCACTGAACCGGGACAGGGGGGCGACGAGCAGTACTTC.

This chain joins TRBV6-6 and TRBJ1-4; 9 bases match TRBD1. The CDR3 is 14 residues long. Trimming took 6 bases from V and 8 from J; bases not matched to a gene: 7. CDR1 MNHNY and CDR2 SVGAGI come from the germline V gene (reference sequence). The CDR3 DNA reads as TGTGCCAGCAGCAAGGGACAGGGAAGGGAAAAACTGTTTTTT. The encoded protein is CASSKGQGREKLFF.

This clonotype was seen at least ten times. This sequence joins TRBV7-2 and TRBJ1-2; weak D call: TRBD1 (5 bases). Germline CDR1 and CDR2: SGHTA and FQGNSA. The CDR3 loop spans 13 amino acids. Trimming removed 4 bases from V and 11 bases from J, with 17 bases in between. The DNA for the CDR3 is TGTGCCAGCAGCTCGGGACGTTTAGCAGCATACACCTTC. It codes for CASSSGRLAAYTF.

The chain has TRBV11-2 and TRBJ2-5; 8 nucleotides match TRBD1. The CDR3 is 15 residues long. In germline, CDR1 is SGHAT, CDR2 FQNNGV. V trimming: 5 bases; J trimming: 2 bases; junction bases outside the gene matches: 7. The CDR3 bases are TGTGCCAGCAGCATACGACAGGGGAGGCAAGAGACCCAGTACTTC. Amino acids: CASSIRQGRQETQYF.

This clonotype occurred many times. CDR3 bases: TGTGCCAGCAGCTTCAGGGCGAGGGGGTCTGAAGCTTTCTTT. This gives the protein CASSFRARGSEAFF. The chain has TRBV11-3 and TRBJ1-1, with D perhaps matching TRBD1 (6 bases). The germline CDR1 and CDR2 sequences are SGHNT and YENEEA. The ends were cut back, 3 bases at V and 6 bases at J, with 14 bases in the middle. This CDR3 comprises 14 residues.

Judged by abundance, this clonotype is medium-sized. The chain joins TRBV4-2 to TRBJ2-7; D is unclear. With 0 bases removed from V and 8 bases from J, the gap between germline ends came to 8 bases. The CDR3 runs to 12 residues. The germline CDR1 and CDR2 sequences are LGHNA and YNFKEQ. In DNA form, the CDR3 reads TGTGCCAGCAGCCAAGATCGACAACAGCAGTACTTC. It specifies CASSQDRQQQYF.

V is TRBV20-1 and J is TRBJ2-5; D call uncertain. The CDR3 has 13 amino acids. V shed 3 bases and J shed 5 bases, with 13 bases lying between them. Germline-derived CDR1 and CDR2 are DFQATT and SNEGSKA (reference sequence). Here the CDR3 reads CSASKQTGETQYF. CDR3 DNA sequence: TGCAGTGCTAGTAAGCAGACCGGCGAGACCCAGTACTTC.

The chain combines TRBV19 with TRBJ1-4; TRBD1 matches 10 bases. CDR1 and CDR2 from the germline V gene are LNHDA and SQIVND (reference sequence). J was trimmed by 8 bases and V by 3 bases; bases with no gene match: 0. CDR3 length equals 13 residues. The CDR3, as DNA: TGTGCCAGTAGTATGACAGGGGGCGAAAAACTGTTTTTT. It specifies CASSMTGGEKLFF.

A single count supports this clonotype. The chain carries TRBV29-1 and TRBJ1-1; D might be TRBD1 (5 bases). Germline CDR1 SQVTM, CDR2 ANQGSEA. Deletions cut 8 bases from V and 3 bases from J, with 13 bases between. CDR3 length equals 12 residues. CDR3 bases: TGCAGCCCCGGGACGCTGGACACTGAAGCTTTCTTT. Amino acid sequence: CSPGTLDTEAFF.

The chain uses TRBV29-1 and TRBJ1-2; D remains ambiguous. The ends were cut back, 4 bases at V and 0 bases at J, with 3 bases in the middle. The CDR3 is made up of 11 amino acids. Per germline, CDR1 SQVTM and CDR2 ANQGSEA. The CDR3 bases are TGCAGCGTTGCAGCTAACTATGGCTACACCTTC. It yields the protein CSVAANYGYTF. Full variable domain (remainder filled in from reference TRBV29-1 and TRBJ1-2): SAVISQKPSRDICQRGTSLTIQCQVDSQVTMMFWYRQQPGQSLTLIATANQGSEATYESGFVIDKFPISRPNLTFSTLTVSNMSPEDSSIYLCSVAANYGYTFGSGTRLTVV.

This clonotype appeared a few times. The chain recombines TRBV10-3 with TRBJ2-6; unclear D gene. The CDR3 is 13 amino acids. Trimming removed 7 bases at V and 4 bases at J, with 8 bases between. CDR1 is ENHRY and CDR2 is SYGVKD in the germline V gene. The CDR3 sequence: CAIKPAGANVLTF. The CDR3 DNA is TGTGCCATCAAGCCGGCGGGGGCCAACGTCCTGACTTTC.

CDR3 in DNA: TGTGCCAGCAGGGGGACAGGGAGTGGAGGCTACACCTTC. Protein: CASRGTGSGGYTF. The chain links TRBV7-9 to TRBJ1-2, with 9 nucleotides matching TRBD1. Per the germline V gene, CDR1 is SEHNR and CDR2 is FQNEAQ (reference sequence). CDR3 size: 13 residues. Trimming took 6 bases from V and 8 from J; bases not matched to a gene: 7.

About this clonotype: The final CDR3 position lacks the conserved phenylalanine or tryptophan, pointing to a likely read error. The DNA is omitted, as the CDR3 cannot be located on it reliably, and the CDR3 follows TCRdb's listing. The chain recombines TRBV19 with TRBJ1-4; the table assigns TRBD1, which was not confirmed against the DNA. Germline values: CDR1 LNHDA, CDR2 SQIVND (reference sequence). The CDR3 length is 14 residues, termini included. The CDR3 spells CASSIGGLEAFFGQ.

This chain joins TRBV7-2 and TRBJ2-7; 11 bases map to TRBD1. The CDR3 length is 16 residues. J lost 2 bases, V lost 7 bases, and 10 bases had no gene match. Looked up from germline, CDR1 is SGHTA and CDR2 is FQGNSA. The CDR3 protein is CASTRGGGQGAYEQYF. Written as DNA, the CDR3 is TGTGCCAGCACCCGGGGAGGGGGACAGGGGGCCTACGAGCAGTACTTC.

CDR3 bases: TGTGCCAGCAGCCTGGCGTCTAGCGGGAGTGCACGATTCTGCGAGCAGTACTTC. Translated, it gives CASSLASSGSARFCEQYF. This chain uses TRBV7-6 with TRBJ2-7, with 10 bases aligning to TRBD2. The CDR3 length is 18 residues. Germline CDR1 and CDR2: SGHVS and FNYEAQ. Unmatched junction bases numbered 19, after V lost 5 bases and J lost 6 bases. Filled out from reference TRBV7-6 and TRBJ2-7, the complete variable domain reads GAGVSQSPRYKVTKRGQDVALRCDPISGHVSLYWYRQALGQGPEFLTYFNYEAQQDKSGLPNDRFSAERPEGSISTLTIQRTEQRDSAMYRCASSLASSGSARFCEQYFGPGTRLTVT.

A single count supports this clonotype. The rearrangement links TRBV28 to TRBJ1-1; 9 bases are shared with TRBD1. Per germline, CDR1 MDHEN and CDR2 SYDVKM. Unmatched junction bases numbered 10, after V lost 5 bases and J lost 6 bases. This CDR3 is built from 15 residues. Written as DNA, the CDR3 is TGTGCCAGCAGTCCCGGACGGGACAGGGTTGCTGAAGCTTTCTTT. This translates into CASSPGRDRVAEAFF.